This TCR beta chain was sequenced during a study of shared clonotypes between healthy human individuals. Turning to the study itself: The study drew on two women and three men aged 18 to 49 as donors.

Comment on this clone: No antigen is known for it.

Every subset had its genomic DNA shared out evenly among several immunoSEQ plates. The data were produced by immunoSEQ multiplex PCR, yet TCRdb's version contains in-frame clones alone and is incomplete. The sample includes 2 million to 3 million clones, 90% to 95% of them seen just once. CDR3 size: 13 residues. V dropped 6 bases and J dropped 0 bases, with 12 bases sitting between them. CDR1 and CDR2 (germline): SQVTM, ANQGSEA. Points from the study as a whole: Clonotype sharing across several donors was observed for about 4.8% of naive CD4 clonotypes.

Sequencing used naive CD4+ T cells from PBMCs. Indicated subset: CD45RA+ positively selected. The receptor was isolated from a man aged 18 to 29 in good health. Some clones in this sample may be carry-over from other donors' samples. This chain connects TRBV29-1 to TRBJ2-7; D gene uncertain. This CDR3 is CSVLTPSSYEQYF. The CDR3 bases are TGCAGCGTACTGACACCGAGCTCCTACGAGCAGTACTTC.